The 11 T cell receptor beta chains reported below all come from one sample, sequenced in a study of T-cell reconstitution after alpha-beta-depleted transplantation in children. A library of TCRbeta sequences, prepared with unique molecular identifiers, was generated. TCRdb reprocessed the PCR reads with MiXCR, giving one entry per CDR3 protein. The repertoire holds approximately 400,000 distinct CDR3 sequences, with 9.5% to 13% as singletons. This material consisted of PBMCs from the stem cell graft donor, taken from the stem cell graft. These receptors were collected from a human donor who donated a stem cell graft to a child with acute myeloid leukemia.

The CDR3 DNA is TGTGCCAGCAGTTCAATTATCGGGGGTCCCTACAATGAGCAGTTCTTC. Amino acids: CASSSIIGGPYNEQFF. V gene TRBV12-3 or TRBV12-4 combines with J gene TRBJ2-1, with a possible D match to TRBD2 (6 bases). This CDR3 comprises 16 residues. V was clipped by 4 bases and J by 2 bases, with 15 bases between them.

The chain carries TRBV5-6 and TRBJ2-4; 9 nucleotides align to TRBD2. Per germline, CDR1 SGHDT and CDR2 YYEEEE. The V gene end was trimmed by 1 base and the J gene end by 4 bases; junction bases not matched to a gene: 9. The length of the CDR3 is 17 residues. The CDR3 loop reads CASSLLSPSGVKNIQYF. CDR3 bases: TGTGCCAGCAGCTTGCTTTCACCTAGCGGGGTTAAAAACATTCAGTACTTC.

This clonotype was recorded a few times. The V call is TRBV20-1, the J call TRBJ2-1; D gene ambiguous. This CDR3 spans 12 amino acids. Deletions cut 8 bases from V and 0 bases from J, with 8 bases between. CDR1 is DFQATT and CDR2 is SNEGSKA in the germline V gene (reference sequence). For the CDR3, the DNA is TGCAGTTCTAAGAGCTCCTACAATGAGCAGTTCTTC. Its protein product is CSSKSSYNEQFF.

The genes are TRBV7-3 and TRBJ2-1; TRBD2 aligns across 7 bases. Germline V lookup: CDR1 SGHTA, CDR2 FQGTGA. Trimming at V came to 1 base and at J to 2 bases, leaving 8 bases not matched to a gene. The CDR3 contains 17 residues. For the CDR3, the DNA is TGTGCCAGCAGCTTAAGGCCGCCGGGGACTACCTACAATGAGCAGTTCTTC. It encodes CASSLRPPGTTYNEQFF.

This clonotype was counted between two and nine times. The chain uses TRBV6-6 and TRBJ1-5; tentatively, D is TRBD1 (5 bases). In germline, CDR1 is MNHNY, CDR2 SVGAGI (reference sequence). Deletions cut 4 bases from V and 6 bases from J, with 10 bases between. The length of the CDR3 is 13 residues. The DNA for the CDR3 is TGTGCCAGCAGTTGGCAGGGATCTCAGCCCCAGCATTTT. Protein: CASSWQGSQPQHF.

This chain connects TRBV6-2 or TRBV6-3 to TRBJ1-1, with 10 bases matching TRBD1. The length of the CDR3 is 14 residues. V lost 2 bases to trimming and J lost 7 bases; unmatched junction nucleotides: 4. Germline V gene sequence: CDR1 MNHEY, CDR2 SVGEGT. The CDR3 here is CASSYGDRGVEAFF. In nucleotides, the CDR3 is TGTGCCAGCAGTTACGGGGACAGGGGAGTTGAAGCTTTCTTT.

This clonotype was seen a few times. The chain recombines TRBV5-1 with TRBJ2-3; D is perhaps TRBD1 (6 bases). V was trimmed by 4 bases and J by 2 bases, leaving 17 bases between them. Germline V CDR1 and CDR2: SGHRS, YFSETQ. The CDR3 totals 16 residues. For the CDR3, the DNA is TGCGCCAGCAGCCTAAACGGGTACAGGGCCACAGATACGCAGTATTTT. It encodes CASSLNGYRATDTQYF.

At least ten counts were recorded for this clonotype. This chain connects TRBV5-1 to TRBJ2-1, with TRBD2 identical over 8 bases. CDR3 length: 13 amino acids. Germline CDR1 and CDR2: SGHRS and YFSETQ. V dropped 5 bases and J dropped 5; count of bases not matched to a gene: 3. CDR3 sequence: CASRAGGDNEQFF. Written as DNA, the CDR3 is TGCGCCAGCAGGGCGGGGGGCGACAATGAGCAGTTCTTC. The entire variable domain, with the rest obtained from reference TRBV5-1 and TRBJ2-1, is as follows: KAGVTQTPRYLIKTRGQQVTLSCSPISGHRSVSWYQQTPGQGLQFLFEYFSETQRNKGNFPGRFSGRQFSNSRSEMNVSTLELGDSALYLCASRAGGDNEQFFGPGTRLTVL.

The V gene is TRBV7-9, the J gene TRBJ2-5, with D perhaps TRBD2 (6 bases). The ends were cut back, 0 bases at V and 5 bases at J, with 13 bases in the middle. There are 15 residues in the CDR3. CDR1 and CDR2 (germline): SEHNR, FQNEAQ (reference sequence). CDR3 loop: CASSLAPGVLETQYF. The DNA of the CDR3 is TGTGCCAGCAGCTTAGCGCCGGGAGTTTTGGAGACCCAGTACTTC.

This clonotype was picked up a small number of times. The gene calls are TRBV29-1 and TRBJ2-1, with 10 bases identical to TRBD2. This CDR3 is built from 14 residues. The V segment lost 7 bases and the J segment 7 bases; nucleotides outside the gene matches: 10. In germline, CDR1 is SQVTM, CDR2 ANQGSEA. The CDR3 loop is CSAAGQREGNEQFF. CDR3 sequence (DNA): TGCAGCGCCGCCGGCCAGCGGGAGGGAAATGAGCAGTTCTTC.

This clonotype was seen a few times. CDR3 DNA sequence: TGTGCCAGCAGCCACCTACTACAGGGAGCTCTGGGGGCCAACGTCCTGACTTTC. Translation: CASSHLLQGALGANVLTF. This chain connects TRBV3-1 to TRBJ2-6; tentative D call: TRBD1 (6 bases). CDR3 length equals 18 residues. The V gene's germline CDR1 is LGHDT and CDR2 YNNKEL (reference sequence). Trimming removed 3 bases at V and 4 bases at J, with 19 bases between.